In this sample, the clone carrying this T cell receptor beta chain turned up a few times. This specimen comes from a study of blood T cell repertoires in COVID-19. Background on the study: Both acute and convalescent COVID-19 samples were obtained from the United States, Italy and Spain.

Under the authors' procedure: Reference gene primer amplification gave estimated nucleated cell counts. Clones were read by immunoSEQ multiplex PCR, and TCRdb kept only the in-frame ones, dropping some. V, J and clone size are taken as reported in that table, and D and trimming were inferred from the DNA itself. The table includes some 70,000 clones, 70% to 90% detected once. This receptor was taken from an elderly woman with active COVID-19. Sequencing was performed on peripheral blood.

The CDR3 bases are TGCAGCGTCATCCGGGACAAGTCCTACGAGCAGTACTTC. Its protein is CSVIRDKSYEQYF. V gene TRBV29-1 combines with J gene TRBJ2-7, with D perhaps matching TRBD1 (6 bases). The CDR3 contains 13 residues. V shed 6 bases and J shed 1 base, with 13 bases lying between them. Germline V gene data show CDR1 as SQVTM and CDR2 as ANQGSEA.